This T cell receptor beta chain was retrieved from a study of CD8+CD57+ T cells in acquired aplastic anemia. Note on this clonotype: Its matching antigen is unknown. This may be a read error: a much more frequent sequence differs by one nucleotide.

General study findings and limits: Statistical testing detected no significant gap in CD8+ Simpson's diversity between patients and controls. Under 35 was the count of CD8+ CDR3 sequences that patients shared with controls.

Patients sequenced had flow cytometry evidence of CD8+CD57+ cell expansion. Profiles of TCR beta VDJ and CDR3 were generated from a genomic DNA template. TCRdb re-analysed the reads in MiXCR, keeping a single row per CDR3 protein. The table lists 100,000 to 150,000 distinct CDR3 sequences, about 43% of them singletons, with about 2.7% in the top ten. The TCR comes from a human donor with aplastic anemia. What was sequenced was sorted CD4+, CD8+, or CD8+CD57+ T cells (not recorded which) from PBMCs.

The CDR3 DNA is TGCACCAGCAGCTTAGGACAGGGTAACAATGAGCAGTTCTTC. Protein product: CTSSLGQGNNEQFF. The genes are TRBV5-1 and TRBJ2-1; 8 bases align to TRBD1. The CDR3 extends over 14 amino acids. Germline CDR1 reads SGHRS; CDR2 reads YFSETQ. The variable domain in full, completed from reference TRBV5-1 and TRBJ2-1, reads KAGVTQTPRYLIKTRGQQVTLSCSPISGHRSVSWYQQTPGQGLQFLFEYFSETQRNKGNFPGRFSGRQFSNSRSEMNVSTLELGDSALYLCTSSLGQGNNEQFFGPGTRLTVL.